Following are 15 T cell receptor beta chains from one sample sequenced in a study of T cell responses to AZD1222 COVID-19 vaccine. TCRdb's table, derived via immunoSEQ multiplex PCR, lists solely in-frame clones and lacks some. The table shows 150,000 or so clones, with more than 75% occurring only once. Specimen: peripheral blood, collected on day 0 of AZD1222 vaccination. The receptors were sampled from an adult in good health.

This chain connects TRBV6-4 to TRBJ2-1; D unclear. This CDR3 is built from 12 residues. V lost 3 bases, J lost 4 bases, and 4 bases lay in between. Germline CDR1 is MRHNA and CDR2 is SNTAGT. The CDR3 nucleotides read TGTGCCAGCAGTGAAACTTACAATGAGCAGTTCTTC. Translated, it gives CASSETYNEQFF.

The CDR3 DNA reads as TGTGCCAGCAGTCAGACAGGGGTGGGGAATTCACCCCTCCACTTT. Its protein is CASSQTGVGNSPLHF. The rearrangement links TRBV28 to TRBJ1-6; 8 bases align to TRBD1. After removal of 5 bases from V and 7 bases from J, the junction contained 7 bases not matched to a gene. CDR3 length: 15 residues. The germline CDR1 and CDR2 sequences are MDHEN and SYDVKM.

Only one count was recorded for this clone. The chain recombines TRBV27 with TRBJ2-2; D is perhaps TRBD2 (5 bases). V lost 9 bases and J lost 0, with 17 bases in between. CDR3 length: 16 amino acids. The V gene's germline CDR1 is MNHEY and CDR2 SMNVEV (reference sequence). The CDR3 nucleotides are TGTGCCAGGGCCCAAGCGGTCCCCGCGAACACCGGGGAGCTGTTTTTT. Encoded protein: CARAQAVPANTGELFF.

V gene TRBV11-2 combines with J gene TRBJ2-7; 13 bases are shared with TRBD2. Trimming at V came to 5 bases and at J to 5 bases, leaving 6 bases not matched to a gene. Germline assignment: CDR1 SGHAT and CDR2 FQNNGV. This CDR3 comprises 15 residues. Written as DNA, the CDR3 is TGTGCCAGCAGCACACGACTAGCGGGAGGTCACGAGCAGTACTTC. It is translated as CASSTRLAGGHEQYF.

V is TRBV19 and J is TRBJ2-7; 7 positions agree with TRBD1. V shed 5 bases, J shed 7 bases, and the junction held 14 bases outside the gene matches. Germline CDR1 and CDR2: LNHDA and SQIVND (reference sequence). This CDR3 has 15 residues. This chain's CDR3 is CASSGGGTEVSEQYF. The DNA of the CDR3 is TGTGCCAGTAGTGGGGGTGGGACAGAAGTCTCGGAGCAGTACTTC.

CDR3 DNA: TGTGCCAGCAGCGTGAGGAGGGCTTTCGGGGCCAACGTCCTGACTTTC. It specifies CASSVRRAFGANVLTF. This chain uses TRBV9 with TRBJ2-6; D may be TRBD2 (6 bases). Trimming left V 2 bases short and J 4 bases short, with 13 bases between. The CDR3 is 16 residues long. Per germline, CDR1 SGDLS and CDR2 YYNGEE. The variable domain in full, completed from reference TRBV9 and TRBJ2-6, reads DSGVTQTPKHLITATGQRVTLRCSPRSGDLSVYWYQQSLDQGLQFLIQYYNGEERAKGNILERFSAQQFPDLHSELNLSSLELGDSALYFCASSVRRAFGANVLTFGAGSRLTVL.

The rearrangement uses TRBV15 and TRBJ2-7, with TRBD2 matching 11 bases. Germline CDR1 and CDR2: LNHNV and YYDKDF (reference sequence). The CDR3 has 17 amino acids. Unmatched junction bases numbered 12, after V lost 5 bases and J lost 3 bases. This CDR3 is CATSETSRLAGGYEQYF. In nucleotides, the CDR3 is TGTGCCACCAGCGAGACCTCGCGGCTAGCGGGAGGCTACGAGCAGTACTTC.

V and J are TRBV7-8 and TRBJ2-1; TRBD1 matches at 8 bases. CDR1 is SGHVS and CDR2 is FQNEAQ in the germline V gene. This CDR3 has 14 amino acids. J gave up 3 bases and V 8 bases, and 6 bases lay outside the gene matches. The CDR3 nucleotides are TGTGCCAGCTCAGGGGGCCAGTTCTACAATGAGCAGTTCTTC. Amino acid sequence: CASSGGQFYNEQFF.

The chain has TRBV28 and TRBJ2-7; D may be TRBD1 (6 bases). The CDR3 is 12 residues long. Germline V gives CDR1 MDHEN, CDR2 SYDVKM. Trimming shortened V by 6 bases and J by 4 bases, and 10 bases separated the two germline ends. This CDR3 is CASRSRGYEQYF. CDR3 sequence (DNA): TGTGCCAGCAGGAGCAGGGGTTACGAGCAGTACTTC.

V and J are TRBV2 and TRBJ1-5; tentatively, D is TRBD1 (6 bases). The CDR3 consists of 17 residues. Germline CDR1 SNHLY, CDR2 FYNNEI. V gave up 2 bases and J gave up 0 bases, with 14 bases separating them. The CDR3 sequence: CASSESGQSNSNQPQHF. CDR3 in DNA: TGTGCCAGCAGTGAATCAGGACAGTCCAATAGCAATCAGCCCCAGCATTTT.

The V call is TRBV19, the J call TRBJ2-1; 8 nucleotides agree with TRBD2. Trimming cost V 5 bases and J 7 bases; bases outside gene matches: 10. The V gene's germline CDR1 is LNHDA and CDR2 SQIVND (reference sequence). This CDR3 is 15 amino acids long. DNA of the CDR3: TGTGCCAGTAGTTATGTCTCAGGCGGGAGGAATGAGCAGTTCTTC. It codes for CASSYVSGGRNEQFF.

This clone was seen a few times. The chain is built from TRBV5-1 and TRBJ2-7; the D call may be TRBD1 or TRBD2 (6 bases each). Germline V lookup: CDR1 SGHRS, CDR2 YFSETQ. V dropped 4 bases and J dropped 2 bases, with 16 bases sitting between them. This CDR3 is 15 amino acids long. CDR3 sequence: CASSGGTTNTYEQYF. In DNA form, the CDR3 reads TGCGCCAGCAGCGGGGGGACAACAAACACCTACGAGCAGTACTTC.

The V call is TRBV28, the J call TRBJ1-1; 7 bases are a match to TRBD1. Per the germline V gene, CDR1 is MDHEN and CDR2 is SYDVKM. V was clipped by 5 bases and J by 4 bases; unmatched bases: 4. The CDR3 runs to 13 residues. CDR3 DNA: TGTGCCAGCAGTCGACAGGGAGTCACTGAAGCTTTCTTT. Its protein is CASSRQGVTEAFF.

The V call is TRBV3-1 (or the pseudogene TRBV3-2), the J call TRBJ1-2; 7 nucleotides agree with TRBD1. The CDR3 consists of 17 residues. CDR1 and CDR2 from the germline V gene are LGHDT and YNNKEL (reference sequence). V was clipped by 0 bases and J by 2 bases; unmatched bases: 9. This chain's CDR3 is CASSQEPLTGKNYGYTF. The CDR3 nucleotides are TGTGCCAGCAGCCAAGAGCCCTTGACAGGGAAGAACTATGGCTACACCTTC.

The gene calls are TRBV21-1 and TRBJ2-1; whether TRBD1, the table's D call, matches the DNA was not checked. TRBV21-1 has pseudogene status. CDR3 length: 18 residues. This chain's CDR3 is CASSKPNSRGSSYNEQFF. For the CDR3, the DNA is TGTGCCAGCAGCAAACCCAACTCCAGGGGAAGCTCCTACAATGAGCAGTTCTTC.